These 28 T cell receptor beta chains came from one sample sequenced in a study of blood T cell repertoires in COVID-19. Data came from immunoSEQ multiplex PCR; TCRdb stores just in-frame clones and leaves some out. The sample contains around 330,000 clones, approximately 88% of which appear only once. Input material: peripheral blood. Receptors originate from a woman under 40 with COVID-19, enrolled during active disease.

This rearrangement joins TRBV2 to TRBJ1-5, with D hard to call. V lost 5 bases, J lost 0 bases, and 8 bases lay in between. The CDR3 has 14 residues. In germline, CDR1 is SNHLY, CDR2 FYNNEI. This CDR3 is CASSQGVSNQPQHF. CDR3 in DNA: TGTGCCAGCAGTCAAGGAGTTAGCAATCAGCCCCAGCATTTT.

J is TRBJ1-2 and V is TRBV6-5; 10 bases align to TRBD1. Trimming removed 5 bases from V and 4 bases from J; junction bases left unmatched: 7. CDR1 and CDR2 (germline): MNHEY, SVGAGI. The CDR3 runs 15 residues. In DNA form, the CDR3 reads TGTGCCAGCAGTCACCGGGACAGGGGCGTCTATGGCTACACCTTC. Translation: CASSHRDRGVYGYTF.

The chain carries TRBV6-4 and TRBJ2-5; 7 bases match TRBD2. The CDR3 contains 16 residues. V shed 6 bases and J 0 bases; nucleotides not matched to a gene: 10. Germline CDR1 and CDR2: MRHNA and SNTAGT. The CDR3 sequence is CASRTTRGVDQETQYF. The CDR3 nucleotides are TGTGCCAGCAGGACGACCCGGGGGGTTGACCAAGAGACCCAGTACTTC.

The rearrangement joins TRBV19 to TRBJ1-2, with a tentative D call TRBD1 (5 bases). The V end was cut by 5 bases, the J end by 0 bases, with 13 bases between. CDR3 length: 15 residues. From germline, CDR1 is LNHDA and CDR2 SQIVND (reference sequence). CDR3: CASSLTGLANYGYTF. The CDR3 nucleotides read TGTGCCAGTAGTCTTACAGGTTTGGCTAACTATGGCTACACCTTC. The whole variable domain, remainder taken from reference TRBV19 and TRBJ1-2, is DGGITQSPKYLFRKEGQNVTLSCEQNLNHDAMYWYRQDPGQGLRLIYYSQIVNDFQKGDIAEGYSVSREKKESFPLTVTSAQKNPTAFYLCASSLTGLANYGYTFGSGTRLTVV.

The chain joins TRBV5-1 to TRBJ1-6; D gene uncertain. Trimming left V 2 bases short and J 6 bases short, with 12 bases between. The CDR3 length is 15 residues. CDR1 and CDR2 (germline): SGHRS, YFSETQ. The DNA of the CDR3 is TGCGCCAGCAGCTTCAATCTGGGCATTAATTCACCCCTCCACTTT. This codes for CASSFNLGINSPLHF. Looking up the rest from reference TRBV5-1 and TRBJ1-6 gives the full variable domain: KAGVTQTPRYLIKTRGQQVTLSCSPISGHRSVSWYQQTPGQGLQFLFEYFSETQRNKGNFPGRFSGRQFSNSRSEMNVSTLELGDSALYLCASSFNLGINSPLHFGNGTRLTVT.

CDR3 bases: TGTGCCAGCAACCGGGACAGGGTGGACGGGGAGCTGTTTTTT. Its translation: CASNRDRVDGELFF. The chain couples TRBV2 to TRBJ2-2; TRBD1 aligns across 9 bases. The germline V gene encodes CDR1 SNHLY and CDR2 FYNNEI. V lost 7 bases and J lost 7; bases outside the gene matches: 7. The length of the CDR3 is 14 residues.

CDR3: CASSSQGVTSEQYV. The CDR3 DNA sequence: TGTGCCAGCAGTTCACAGGGGGTCACGTCCGAGCAGTACGTC. The V gene is TRBV2, the J gene TRBJ2-7; TRBD1 matches at 8 bases. V lost 5 bases and J lost 6; bases outside the gene matches: 9. Germline CDR1 SNHLY, CDR2 FYNNEI. The CDR3 covers 14 residues.

This chain connects TRBV5-6 to TRBJ2-7; D not certain. The CDR3 length is 12 residues. CDR1 SGHDT and CDR2 YYEEEE come from the germline V gene. Trimming left V 0 bases short and J 5 bases short, with 6 bases between. CDR3 nucleotides: TGTGCCAGCAGCTTGGGGTACAACGAGCAGTACTTC. It encodes CASSLGYNEQYF.

Only one count was recorded for this clone. The genes are TRBV11-2 and TRBJ1-1, with 9 positions matching TRBD1. Germline V gene lookup returns CDR1 SGHAT and CDR2 FQNNGV. Losses at the gene ends were 3 bases for V and 7 bases for J; bases not matched to a gene: 12. The CDR3 is made up of 16 amino acids. CDR3 region: CASSFYSGQGRIEAFF. In DNA, the CDR3 is TGTGCCAGCAGCTTTTACTCGGGACAGGGACGAATTGAAGCTTTCTTT. The whole variable domain, filled in from reference TRBV11-2 and TRBJ1-1, reads EAGVAQSPRYKIIEKRQSVAFWCNPISGHATLYWYQQILGQGPKLLIQFQNNGVVDDSQLPKDRFSAERLKGVDSTLKIQPAKLEDSAVYLCASSFYSGQGRIEAFFGQGTRLTVV.

The V call is TRBV9, the J call TRBJ2-4; TRBD2 matches at 8 bases. Germline V gene lookup returns CDR1 SGDLS and CDR2 YYNGEE. V gave up 3 bases and J gave up 3 bases; unmatched junction bases: 5. The CDR3 has 15 residues. The CDR3 sequence: CASSGGTSGKNIQYF. As DNA, the CDR3 is TGTGCCAGCAGCGGGGGCACTAGCGGCAAAAACATTCAGTACTTC.

The chain employs TRBV9 and TRBJ1-1; D is possibly TRBD1 (6 bases). CDR3 size: 15 residues. Trimming took 3 bases from V and 3 from J, leaving 15 bases between them. Germline-derived CDR1 and CDR2 are SGDLS and YYNGEE. In DNA, the CDR3 is TGTGCCAGCAGCGCCTCCAGGGGTGGGGACACTGAAGCTTTCTTT. Its translation: CASSASRGGDTEAFF.

This clone was recorded once. This chain links TRBV5-6 with TRBJ2-7, with D possibly being TRBD1 (5 bases). V dropped 2 bases and J dropped 0 bases, with 9 bases sitting between them. This CDR3 has 14 residues. Germline CDR1 is SGHDT and CDR2 is YYEEEE. CDR3 residues: CASSLRQGSYEQYV. DNA of the CDR3: TGTGCCAGCAGCTTACGTCAGGGCTCCTACGAGCAGTACGTC.

This sequence joins TRBV4-2 and TRBJ2-5; perhaps TRBD1 as D (6 bases). Germline lookup yields CDR1 LGHNA and CDR2 YNFKEQ. The CDR3 has 14 amino acids. Trimming removed 4 bases at V and 5 bases at J, with 14 bases between. The CDR3 protein is CASSPRTASETQYF. CDR3 in DNA: TGTGCCAGCAGCCCTCGGACAGCTTCGGAGACCCAGTACTTC.

V gene TRBV5-4 combines with J gene TRBJ2-1; tentatively, D is TRBD1 (6 bases). The CDR3 length is 15 residues. CDR1 SGHNT and CDR2 YYREEE come from the germline V gene (reference sequence). V was pared by 4 bases and J by 4 bases, with 15 bases between. CDR3 protein: CASSTYNREYNEQFF. The CDR3 DNA follows: TGTGCCAGCAGCACCTACAACAGGGAGTACAATGAGCAGTTCTTC.

The chain recombines TRBV19 with TRBJ1-1; D remains unclear. CDR3 size: 13 residues. V lost 6 bases to trimming and J lost 4 bases, with 12 bases between them. CDR1 LNHDA and CDR2 SQIVND come from the germline V gene (reference sequence). The CDR3 spells CASRPVSGTEAFF. For the CDR3, the DNA is TGTGCCAGTAGACCCGTTTCGGGCACTGAAGCTTTCTTT.

The V gene is TRBV28, the J gene TRBJ1-2; 8 nucleotides agree with TRBD1. The length of the CDR3 is 14 residues. V dropped 4 bases and J dropped 3; count of bases not matched to a gene: 4. From germline, CDR1 is MDHEN and CDR2 SYDVKM. The CDR3 here is CASSSAGQDYGYTF. The DNA of the CDR3 is TGTGCCAGCAGTTCAGCGGGACAGGACTATGGCTACACCTTC.

The chain joins TRBV19 to TRBJ1-1; 10 bases line up with TRBD1. V lost 7 bases, J lost 4 bases, and 9 bases stayed unmatched. Looked up from germline, CDR1 is LNHDA and CDR2 is SQIVND (reference sequence). The CDR3 consists of 15 residues. The CDR3 is CASTWPGQGPTEAFF. DNA of the CDR3: TGTGCCAGTACCTGGCCGGGACAGGGGCCCACTGAAGCTTTCTTT.

The V and J genes are TRBV5-4 and TRBJ1-1, with D perhaps matching TRBD1 (6 bases). The CDR3 has 16 amino acids. The germline V gene has CDR1 SGHNT and CDR2 YYREEE (reference sequence). Trimming took off 4 bases at V and 3 bases at J, with 19 bases between the two ends. The CDR3 loop is CASSKKGGPDYTEAFF. The CDR3, as DNA: TGTGCCAGCAGCAAAAAAGGGGGACCGGATTACACTGAAGCTTTCTTT.

The rearrangement links TRBV9 to TRBJ1-2; tentative D call: TRBD1 (6 bases). CDR3 length equals 14 residues. The V gene's germline CDR1 is SGDLS and CDR2 YYNGEE. V was pared by 0 bases and J by 3 bases, with 9 bases between. CDR3: CASSVVGGHYGYTF. CDR3 nucleotide sequence: TGTGCCAGCAGCGTAGTGGGGGGGCACTATGGCTACACCTTC. The full variable domain, completed using reference TRBV9 and TRBJ1-2, is DSGVTQTPKHLITATGQRVTLRCSPRSGDLSVYWYQQSLDQGLQFLIQYYNGEERAKGNILERFSAQQFPDLHSELNLSSLELGDSALYFCASSVVGGHYGYTFGSGTRLTVV.

The chain has TRBV19 and TRBJ1-2; 7 bases map to TRBD1. Germline V gene lookup returns CDR1 LNHDA and CDR2 SQIVND (reference sequence). The CDR3 is 15 residues long. Trimming removed 4 bases from V and 2 bases from J; junction bases left unmatched: 7. The CDR3 loop is CASSKKTGENYGYTF. The CDR3 region has the DNA TGTGCCAGTAGTAAAAAAACAGGGGAAAACTATGGCTACACCTTC.

The chain combines TRBV27 with TRBJ1-6, with a weak D call TRBD1 (6 bases). Trimming cost V 6 bases and J 4 bases, with 16 bases left between them. Germline-derived CDR1 and CDR2 are MNHEY and SMNVEV (reference sequence). This CDR3 is built from 16 residues. The CDR3 bases are TGTGCCAGCAGCCGCCTTGAGGGGGTTTATAATTCACCCCTCCACTTT. This translates into CASSRLEGVYNSPLHF.

V usage is TRBV2 and J usage is TRBJ1-2; no clear D gene. This CDR3 contains 14 residues. Germline CDR1 and CDR2: SNHLY and FYNNEI. The V and J ends lost 4 bases and 4 bases respectively, with 13 bases between them. CDR3 protein: CASSGTEPFYGYTF. The DNA of the CDR3 is TGTGCCAGCAGTGGCACAGAACCCTTCTATGGCTACACCTTC.

This rearrangement joins TRBV4-2 to TRBJ1-5, with D maybe TRBD1 (5 bases). Germline values: CDR1 LGHNA, CDR2 YNFKEQ. Trimming took 1 base from V and 3 from J, leaving 16 bases between them. This CDR3 spans 17 amino acids. The CDR3 region has the DNA TGTGCCAGCAGCCAAGGGGTCAAACAGGCGACCAATCAGCCCCAGCATTTT. Amino acids: CASSQGVKQATNQPQHF.

The chain recombines TRBV19 with TRBJ1-5, with D hard to call. Trimming took off 3 bases at V and 0 bases at J, with 6 bases between the two ends. This CDR3 region has 14 residues. CDR1 and CDR2 from the germline V gene are LNHDA and SQIVND (reference sequence). CDR3 bases: TGTGCCAGTAGTATTCGAGTTAGCAATCAGCCCCAGCATTTT. It codes for CASSIRVSNQPQHF.

The chain links TRBV20-1 to TRBJ2-7; D unresolved. Germline V gene data show CDR1 as DFQATT and CDR2 as SNEGSKA (reference sequence). Trimming cost V 7 bases and J 3 bases, with 10 bases left between them. The CDR3 is made up of 11 amino acids. The CDR3 protein is CSVERNYEQYV. CDR3 sequence (DNA): TGCAGTGTGGAGAGGAACTACGAGCAGTACGTC.

V is TRBV7-2 and J is TRBJ1-5; D is possibly TRBD1 (6 bases). The ends were cut back, 0 bases at V and 3 bases at J, with 12 bases in the middle. The germline CDR1 and CDR2 sequences are SGHTA and FQGNSA. CDR3 length: 16 amino acids. The CDR3 DNA follows: TGTGCCAGCAGCTTAGCGGGAGGGGGTCTCAATCAGCCCCAGCATTTT. Its translation is CASSLAGGGLNQPQHF.

The gene calls are TRBV4-3 and TRBJ2-1; 7 positions agree with TRBD2. The CDR3 sequence is 16 residues long. J lost 4 bases, V lost 0 bases, and 6 bases had no gene match. Germline CDR1 and CDR2: LGHNA and YSLEER. Written as DNA, the CDR3 is TGCGCCAGCAGCCAAGAATGGGCGGGAGTATACAATGAGCAGTTCTTC. It translates to CASSQEWAGVYNEQFF.

This chain links TRBV11-3 with TRBJ2-1; maybe TRBD2 (7 bases). The germline CDR1 and CDR2 sequences are SGHNT and YENEEA. V shed 2 bases and J shed 6 bases, with 14 bases lying between them. The CDR3 loop spans 15 amino acids. The CDR3 protein is CASSLRPRGGNEQFF. CDR3 coding DNA: TGTGCCAGCAGCTTAAGGCCGAGGGGGGGCAATGAGCAGTTCTTC.